The source of this T cell receptor beta chain is a study of shared clonotypes between healthy human individuals. Method: immunoSEQ multiplex PCR; TCRdb's copy keeps in-frame clones and lacks some. The table records around 2,000,000 clones, about 95% of them present only once. The CDR3 is made up of 15 amino acids. The germline CDR1 and CDR2 sequences are MNHEY and SVGAGI. V was shortened by 2 bases and J by 0 bases, with 10 bases between the two germline ends. The table lists this clone with a count of one. CD45RO-negative CD8 cells positively selected for CCR7 made up the naive population, which excluded terminally differentiated effector memory CD45RA+ cells. Every donor, a Caucasian adult, lived in Nashville, Tennessee.

The origin of this receptor is a man aged 18-30 years in good health. The rearrangement joins TRBV6-5 to TRBJ1-2; no definite D call. Sequencing was performed on naive CD8+ T cells sorted from blood. CDR3 sequence reads: CASSYLPATNYGYTF. The CDR3 DNA reads as TGTGCCAGCAGTTACCTCCCGGCTACTAACTATGGCTACACCTTC.